The sequence of this T cell receptor beta chain was determined in a study of T cell responses to AZD1222 COVID-19 vaccine. This CDR3 has 14 amino acids. Germline V gene data show CDR1 as KGHSH and CDR2 as LQKENI. Trimming left V 2 bases short and J 1 base short, with 8 bases between. Using immunoSEQ multiplex PCR, the repertoire was profiled, and TCRdb retains in-frame clones only, with some absent. The repertoire has some 64,000 clones, over 60% of them found once; the top ten carry around 15%. Broader study findings: The repertoires were collected only after the peak T cell response. Among AZD1222 vaccinees, only five or six were seropositive at baseline. Donor demographics were predominantly white British with a female majority; clonal diversity may be underestimated. Spike-specific TCR breadth and depth both grew after two AZD1222 doses.

Notes on this clone: What it binds is not known.

This clonotype originated in an adult in good health. This material consisted of peripheral blood, taken on day 0 of AZD1222 vaccination. The chain recombines TRBV18 with TRBJ1-2; D not resolved. The CDR3 spells CASSPGLDNYGYTF. In DNA form, the CDR3 reads TGTGCCAGCTCACCAGGGTTGGATAACTATGGCTACACCTTC. Full variable domain (missing parts from reference TRBV18 and TRBJ1-2): NAGVMQNPRHLVRRRGQEARLRCSPMKGHSHVYWYRQLPEEGLKFMVYLQKENIIDESGMPKERFSAEFPKEGPSILRIQQVVRGDSAAYFCASSPGLDNYGYTFGSGTRLTVV.